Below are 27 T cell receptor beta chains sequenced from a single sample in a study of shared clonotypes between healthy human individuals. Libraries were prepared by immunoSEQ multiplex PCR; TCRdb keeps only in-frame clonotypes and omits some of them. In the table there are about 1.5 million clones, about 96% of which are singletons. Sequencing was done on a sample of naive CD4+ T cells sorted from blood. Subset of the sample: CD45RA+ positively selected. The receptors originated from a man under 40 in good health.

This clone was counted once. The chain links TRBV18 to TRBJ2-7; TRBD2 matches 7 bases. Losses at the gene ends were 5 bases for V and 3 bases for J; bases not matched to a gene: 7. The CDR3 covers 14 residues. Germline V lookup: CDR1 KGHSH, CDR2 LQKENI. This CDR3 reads CASSNGGGVYEQYF. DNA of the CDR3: TGTGCCAGCTCAAATGGCGGGGGAGTCTACGAGCAGTACTTC.

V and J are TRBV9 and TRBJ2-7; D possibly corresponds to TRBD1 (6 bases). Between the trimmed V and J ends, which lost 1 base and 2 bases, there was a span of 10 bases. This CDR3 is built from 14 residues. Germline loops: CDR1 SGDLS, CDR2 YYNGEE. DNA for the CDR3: TGTGCCAGCAGCGTACGGACAGAGACCTACGAGCAGTACTTC. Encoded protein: CASSVRTETYEQYF.

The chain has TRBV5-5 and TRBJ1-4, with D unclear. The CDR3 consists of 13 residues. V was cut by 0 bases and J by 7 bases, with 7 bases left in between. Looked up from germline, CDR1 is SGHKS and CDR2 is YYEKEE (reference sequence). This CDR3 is CASSLGPSEKLFF. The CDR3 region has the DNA TGTGCCAGCAGCTTGGGACCCAGTGAAAAACTGTTTTTT.

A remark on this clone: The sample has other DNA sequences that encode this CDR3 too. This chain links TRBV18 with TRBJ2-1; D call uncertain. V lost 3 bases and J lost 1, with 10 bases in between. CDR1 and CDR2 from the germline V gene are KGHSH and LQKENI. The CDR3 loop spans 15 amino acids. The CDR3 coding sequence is TGTGCCAGCTCACCGAATTCTGGATCCTACAATGAGCAGTTCTTC. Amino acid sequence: CASSPNSGSYNEQFF.

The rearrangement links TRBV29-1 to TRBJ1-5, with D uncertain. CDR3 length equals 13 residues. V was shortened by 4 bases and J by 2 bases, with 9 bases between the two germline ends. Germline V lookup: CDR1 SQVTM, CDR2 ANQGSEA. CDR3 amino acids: CSVARGGNQPQHF. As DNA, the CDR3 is TGCAGCGTTGCTCGCGGGGGCAATCAGCCCCAGCATTTT.

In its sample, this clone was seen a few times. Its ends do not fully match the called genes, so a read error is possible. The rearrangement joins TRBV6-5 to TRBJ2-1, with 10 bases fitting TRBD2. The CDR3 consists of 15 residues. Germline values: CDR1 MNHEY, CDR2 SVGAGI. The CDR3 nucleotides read TGTGCCAGCTCGCGAGCGGGAGGGTTCTACAATGGGCAGTTCTTC. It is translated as CASSRAGGFYNGQFF.

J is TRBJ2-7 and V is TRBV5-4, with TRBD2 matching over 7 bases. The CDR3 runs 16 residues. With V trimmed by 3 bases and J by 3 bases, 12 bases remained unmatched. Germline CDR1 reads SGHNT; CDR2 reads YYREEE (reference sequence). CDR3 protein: CASSSGLPGTYYEQYF. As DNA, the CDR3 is TGTGCCAGCAGCTCGGGACTACCTGGGACCTACTACGAGCAGTACTTC.

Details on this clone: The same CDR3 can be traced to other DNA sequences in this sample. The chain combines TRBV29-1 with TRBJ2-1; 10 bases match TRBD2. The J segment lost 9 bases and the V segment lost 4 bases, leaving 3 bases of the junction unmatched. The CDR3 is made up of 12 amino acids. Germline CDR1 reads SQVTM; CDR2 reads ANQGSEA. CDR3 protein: CSVGLAGVEQFF. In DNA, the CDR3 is TGCAGCGTTGGGCTAGCGGGAGTTGAGCAGTTCTTC.

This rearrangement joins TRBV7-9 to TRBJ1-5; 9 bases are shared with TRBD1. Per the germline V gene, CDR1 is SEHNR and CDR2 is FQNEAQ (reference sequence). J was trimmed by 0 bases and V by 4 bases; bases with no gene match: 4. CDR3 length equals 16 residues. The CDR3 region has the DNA TGTGCCAGCAGCTCGGGACAGGGCGATAGCAATCAGCCCCAGCATTTT. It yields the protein CASSSGQGDSNQPQHF. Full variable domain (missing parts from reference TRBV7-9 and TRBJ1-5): DTGVSQNPRHKITKRGQNVTFRCDPISEHNRLYWYRQTLGQGPEFLTYFQNEAQLEKSRLLSDRFSAERPKGSFSTLEIQRTEQGDSAMYLCASSSGQGDSNQPQHFGDGTRLSIL.

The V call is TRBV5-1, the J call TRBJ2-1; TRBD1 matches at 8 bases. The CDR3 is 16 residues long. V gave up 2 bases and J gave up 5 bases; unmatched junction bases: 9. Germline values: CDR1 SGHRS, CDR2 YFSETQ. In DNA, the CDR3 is TGCGCCAGCAGCTTAGGCGACAGGGGTGGGGACAATGAGCAGTTCTTC. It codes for CASSLGDRGGDNEQFF.

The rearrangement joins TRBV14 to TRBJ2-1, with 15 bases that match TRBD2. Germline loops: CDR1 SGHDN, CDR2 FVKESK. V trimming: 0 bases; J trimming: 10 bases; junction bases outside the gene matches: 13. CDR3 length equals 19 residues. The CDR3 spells CASSQELANPGLAGGEQFF. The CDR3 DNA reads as TGTGCCAGCAGCCAAGAGCTTGCTAATCCGGGACTAGCGGGAGGAGAGCAGTTCTTC.

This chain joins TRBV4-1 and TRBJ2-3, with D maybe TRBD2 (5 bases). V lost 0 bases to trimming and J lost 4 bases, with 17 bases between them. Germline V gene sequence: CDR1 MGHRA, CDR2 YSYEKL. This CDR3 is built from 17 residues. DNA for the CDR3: TGCGCCAGCAGCCAAGAAGCGGCCGCACTCGGTGCAGATACGCAGTATTTT. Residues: CASSQEAAALGADTQYF.

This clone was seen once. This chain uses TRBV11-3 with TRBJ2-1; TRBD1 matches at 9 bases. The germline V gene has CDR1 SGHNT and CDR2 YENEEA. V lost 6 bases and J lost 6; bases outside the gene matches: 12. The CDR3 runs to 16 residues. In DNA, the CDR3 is TGTGCCAGCAGTCAAACACCGGGACAGGGACGCAATGAGCAGTTCTTC. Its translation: CASSQTPGQGRNEQFF.

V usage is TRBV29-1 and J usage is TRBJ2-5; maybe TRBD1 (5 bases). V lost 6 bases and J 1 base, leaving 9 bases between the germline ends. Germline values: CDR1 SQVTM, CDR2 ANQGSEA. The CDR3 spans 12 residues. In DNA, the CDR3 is TGCAGCGTGAGACAGTTCCAAGAGACCCAGTACTTC. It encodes CSVRQFQETQYF.

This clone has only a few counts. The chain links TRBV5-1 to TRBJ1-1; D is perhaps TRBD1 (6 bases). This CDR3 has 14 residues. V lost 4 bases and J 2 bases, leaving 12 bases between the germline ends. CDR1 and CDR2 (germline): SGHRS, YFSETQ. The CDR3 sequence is CASSPQTGNTEAFF. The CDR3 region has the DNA TGCGCCAGCAGCCCCCAGACAGGTAACACTGAAGCTTTCTTT.

As DNA, the CDR3 is TGTGCCAGCTCACCACCGGTGTCTTCAAACGAAGCTTTCTTT. Encoded protein: CASSPPVSSNEAFF. This chain uses TRBV18 with TRBJ1-1; D unclear. The CDR3 length is 14 residues. Trimming removed 0 bases at V and 8 bases at J, with 13 bases between. CDR1 KGHSH and CDR2 LQKENI come from the germline V gene.

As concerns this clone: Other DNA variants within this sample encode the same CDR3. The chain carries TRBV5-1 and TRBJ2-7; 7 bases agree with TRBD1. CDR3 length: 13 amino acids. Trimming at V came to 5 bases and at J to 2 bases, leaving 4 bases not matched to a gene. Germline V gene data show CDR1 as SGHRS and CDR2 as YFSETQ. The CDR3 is CASSVGQTYEQYF. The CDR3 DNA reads TGCGCCAGCAGTGTGGGACAGACCTACGAGCAGTACTTC.

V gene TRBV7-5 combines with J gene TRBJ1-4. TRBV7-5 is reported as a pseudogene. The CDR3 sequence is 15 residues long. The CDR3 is CVRSVRSGTAAKLFF. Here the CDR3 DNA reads TGTGTCAGAAGCGTACGCAGCGGGACAGCCGCAAAACTGTTTTTT.

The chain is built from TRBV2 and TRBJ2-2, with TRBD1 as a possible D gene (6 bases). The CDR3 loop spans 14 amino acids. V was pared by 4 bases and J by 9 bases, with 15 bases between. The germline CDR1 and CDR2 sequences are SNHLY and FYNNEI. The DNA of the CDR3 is TGTGCCAGCAGTGCCGGGACAAGGAGTCGGGAGCTGTTTTTT. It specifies CASSAGTRSRELFF.

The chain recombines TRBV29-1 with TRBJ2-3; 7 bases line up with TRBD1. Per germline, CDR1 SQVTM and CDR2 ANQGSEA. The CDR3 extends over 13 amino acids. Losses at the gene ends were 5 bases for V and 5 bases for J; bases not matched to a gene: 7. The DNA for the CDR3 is TGCAGCGTTACAGGGACAGTCCAAGATACGCAGTATTTT. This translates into CSVTGTVQDTQYF.

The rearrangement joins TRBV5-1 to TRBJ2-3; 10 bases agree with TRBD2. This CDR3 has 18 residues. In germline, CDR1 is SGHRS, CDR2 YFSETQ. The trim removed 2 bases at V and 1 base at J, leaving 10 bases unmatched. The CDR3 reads CASSFNLAGVRGTDTQYF. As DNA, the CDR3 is TGCGCCAGCAGCTTTAATCTAGCGGGAGTGCGCGGCACAGATACGCAGTATTTT.

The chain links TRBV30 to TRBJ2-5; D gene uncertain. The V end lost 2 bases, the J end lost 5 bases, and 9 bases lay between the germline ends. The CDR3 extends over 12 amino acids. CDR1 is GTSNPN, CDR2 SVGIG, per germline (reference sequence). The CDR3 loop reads CAWSPPWETQYF. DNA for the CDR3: TGTGCCTGGAGTCCCCCCTGGGAGACCCAGTACTTC.

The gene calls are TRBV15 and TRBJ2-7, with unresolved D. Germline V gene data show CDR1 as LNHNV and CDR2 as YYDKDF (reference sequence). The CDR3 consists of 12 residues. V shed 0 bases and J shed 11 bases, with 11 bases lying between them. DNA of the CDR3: TGTGCCACCAGCAGAGATCTGTCTGCGAAGTACTTC. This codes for CATSRDLSAKYF.

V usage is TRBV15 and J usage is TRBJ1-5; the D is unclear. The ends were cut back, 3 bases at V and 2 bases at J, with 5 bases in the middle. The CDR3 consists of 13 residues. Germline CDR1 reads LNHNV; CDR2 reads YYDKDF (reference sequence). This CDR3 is CATSRAGNQPQHF. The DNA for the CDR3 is TGTGCCACCAGCAGGGCCGGCAATCAGCCCCAGCATTTT.

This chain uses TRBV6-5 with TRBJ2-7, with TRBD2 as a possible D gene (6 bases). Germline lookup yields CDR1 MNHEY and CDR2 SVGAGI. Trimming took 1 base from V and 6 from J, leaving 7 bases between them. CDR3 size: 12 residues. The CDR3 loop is CASSYWGGEQYF. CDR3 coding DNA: TGTGCCAGCAGTTACTGGGGAGGCGAGCAGTACTTC.

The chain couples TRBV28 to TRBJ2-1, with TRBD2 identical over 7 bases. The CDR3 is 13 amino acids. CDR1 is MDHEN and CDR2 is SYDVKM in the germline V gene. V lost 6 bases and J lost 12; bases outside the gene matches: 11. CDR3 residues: CASRNLAVGVQFF. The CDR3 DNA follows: TGTGCCAGCAGGAACCTAGCGGTGGGAGTGCAGTTCTTC.

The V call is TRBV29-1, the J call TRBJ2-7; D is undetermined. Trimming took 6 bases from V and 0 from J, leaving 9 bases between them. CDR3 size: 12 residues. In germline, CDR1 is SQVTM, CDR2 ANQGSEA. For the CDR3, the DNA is TGCAGCGTCGTTGACACCTCCTACGAGCAGTACTTC. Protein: CSVVDTSYEQYF.